There are a few counts of the clone carrying this T cell receptor (beta chain). Its target is unknown. Amplification of TCR alpha and beta CDR3 regions from RNA used iRepertoire nested multiplex PCR. Tissue mRNA or PBMC total RNA, roughly 95-400 ng, went into one-step reverse transcription and amplification. TCRdb redid the calling of the multiplex PCR reads with MiXCR, one entry per CDR3 protein. The table lists roughly 120,000 distinct CDR3 sequences, approximately 26% of them singletons, with 30% to 35% in the top ten. Trimming took 4 bases from V and 4 from J, leaving 10 bases between them. Germline V lookup: CDR1 MNHEY, CDR2 SVGEGT. The CDR3 runs 14 residues. The sample originates from a study of glioma-infiltrating T cells. Whole-study results and caveats: Above-expected tissue-blood divergence occurred in all gliomas, most in low-grade ones. Only very few CDR3 sequences appeared in both tissue and blood.

The chain is built from TRBV6-2 or TRBV6-3 and TRBJ2-2, with a tentative D call TRBD1 (6 bases). The clonotype was recovered from a human donor with low-grade glioma or glioblastoma, undergoing nonglioma brain surgery, or in good health (not recorded which). The specimen was glioma tissue, nonneoplastic brain tissue, or PBMCs (not recorded which). The CDR3 loop is CASSWDTPTGELFF. The CDR3 bases are TGTGCCAGCAGTTGGGACACTCCCACCGGGGAGCTGTTTTTT.